What follows describes a single T cell receptor beta chain. This specimen belongs to a study of T cell responses to AZD1222 COVID-19 vaccine. The V gene lost 2 bases and the J gene lost 4 bases, with 11 bases spanning the gap. Per germline, CDR1 LNHDA and CDR2 SQIVND (reference sequence). The CDR3 runs to 14 residues. Using immunoSEQ multiplex PCR, the repertoire was profiled, and TCRdb retains in-frame clones only, with some absent. The sample comprises fewer than 180,000 clones, 90% of which are singletons, and more than 3% rests with the top ten. V gene TRBV19 combines with J gene TRBJ1-1; D may be TRBD1 (6 bases). The sample here was peripheral blood, taken 28 days after the second AZD1222 dose. The sequence was collected from an adult who received the AZD1222 COVID-19 vaccine. DNA for the CDR3: TGTGCCAGTAGTATACAGGGGACGGCCACTGAAGCTTTCTTT. The encoded protein is CASSIQGTATEAFF. The full variable domain, with the rest looked up from reference TRBV19 and TRBJ1-1, is DGGITQSPKYLFRKEGQNVTLSCEQNLNHDAMYWYRQDPGQGLRLIYYSQIVNDFQKGDIAEGYSVSREKKESFPLTVTSAQKNPTAFYLCASSIQGTATEAFFGQGTRLTVV.